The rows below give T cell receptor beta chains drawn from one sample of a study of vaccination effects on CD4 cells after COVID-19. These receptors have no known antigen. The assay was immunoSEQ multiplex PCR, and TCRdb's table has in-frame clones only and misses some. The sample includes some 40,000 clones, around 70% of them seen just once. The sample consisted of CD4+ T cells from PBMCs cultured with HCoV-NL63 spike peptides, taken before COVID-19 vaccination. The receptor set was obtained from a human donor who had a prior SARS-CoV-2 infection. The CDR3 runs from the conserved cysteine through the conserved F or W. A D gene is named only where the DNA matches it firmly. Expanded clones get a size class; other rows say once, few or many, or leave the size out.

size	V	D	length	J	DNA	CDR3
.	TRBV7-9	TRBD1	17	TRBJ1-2	TGTGCCAGCAGCACATCGACAGGGGGCTCCTTCAGCGTTGGCTACACCTTC	CASSTSTGGSFSVGYTF
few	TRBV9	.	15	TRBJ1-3	TGTGCCAGCAGCGTACAGGGAAGTTCTGGAAACACCATATATTTT	CASSVQGSSGNTIYF
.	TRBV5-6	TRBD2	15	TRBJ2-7	TGTGCCAGCAGCGTAATGGCGGGAGGGCCTGGTGAGCAGTACTTC	CASSVMAGGPGEQYF
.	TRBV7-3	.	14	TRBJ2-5	TGTGCCAGCAGCCCCACAGGGCTGCAAGAGACCCAGTACTTC	CASSPTGLQETQYF
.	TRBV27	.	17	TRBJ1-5	TGTGCCAGCAGAAACATAGGCGCTGGTAAAAGCAATCAGCCCCAGCATTTT	CASRNIGAGKSNQPQHF
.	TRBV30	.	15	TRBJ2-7	TGTGCCTGGAGTGGAGGACCCTCAGCAGCTTACGAGCAGTACTTC	CAWSGGPSAAYEQYF
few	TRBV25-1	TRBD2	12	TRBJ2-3	TGTGCCGCCGGGGGGGGACTCGGCACGCAGTATTTT	CAAGGGLGTQYF
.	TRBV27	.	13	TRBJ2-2	TGTGCCAGCAGGATTCGGGACACCGGGGAGCTGTTTTTT	CASRIRDTGELFF
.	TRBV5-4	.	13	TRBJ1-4	TGTGCCAGCAGCCGGGCCGCTAATGAAAAACTGTTTTTT	CASSRAANEKLFF
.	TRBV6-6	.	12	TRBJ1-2	TGTGCCAGCAGTTACGAGAACTATGGCTACACCTTC	CASSYENYGYTF
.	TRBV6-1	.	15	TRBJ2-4	TGTGCCAGCAGTGAAAGACCCGTGGCCAAAAACATTCAGTACTTC	CASSERPVAKNIQYF
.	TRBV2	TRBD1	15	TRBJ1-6	TGTGCCAGCAGCGGACAGGGGGCCTCCTATTCACCCCTCCACTTT	CASSGQGASYSPLHF
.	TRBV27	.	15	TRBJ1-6	TGTGCCAGCACAACCGGGGGGAACGGTAATTCACCCCTCCACTTT	CASTTGGNGNSPLHF
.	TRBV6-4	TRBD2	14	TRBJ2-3	TGTGCCAGCAGTGAAAGCGGGGGGGCAGATACGCAGTATTTT	CASSESGGADTQYF
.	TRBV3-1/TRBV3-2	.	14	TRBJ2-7	TGTGCCAGCAGCCGTCTCGGGGTTTCCGACGAGCAGTACTTC	CASSRLGVSDEQYF
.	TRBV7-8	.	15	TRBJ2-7	TGTGCCAGCAGCTCTCGAACGGGGACGTTTGGCGAGCAGTACTTC	CASSSRTGTFGEQYF
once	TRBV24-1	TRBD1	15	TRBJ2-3	TGTGCCACCAGTGATGAGACAGGGGGCGCAGATACGCAGTATTTT	CATSDETGGADTQYF
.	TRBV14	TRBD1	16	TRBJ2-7	TGTGCCAGCAGCCAACCGGGACAGGGCAGCTCCTACGAGCAGTACTTC	CASSQPGQGSSYEQYF
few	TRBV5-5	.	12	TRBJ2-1	TGTGCCAGCAGCCGTCCCGCGGGCGAGCAGTTCTTC	CASSRPAGEQFF
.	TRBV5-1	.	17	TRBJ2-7	TGCGCCAGCAGCTTGTCGGGCGGGACAGCCCTCTCCTACGAGCAGTACTTC	CASSLSGGTALSYEQYF
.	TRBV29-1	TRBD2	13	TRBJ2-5	TGCAGCGCCGGCTGGGGCGGGGGGGAGACCCAGTACTTC	CSAGWGGGETQYF
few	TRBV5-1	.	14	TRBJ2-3	TGCGCCAGCAGCTTGGGTAGCGGCACAGATACGCAGTATTTT	CASSLGSGTDTQYF
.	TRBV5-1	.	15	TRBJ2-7	TGCGCCAGCAGCCAGCTAGGCTCCCCCTCCTACGAGCAGTACTTC	CASSQLGSPSYEQYF
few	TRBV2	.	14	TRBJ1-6	TGTGCCAGCAGTGAAACTCCGGTCGGTTCACCCCTCCACTTT	CASSETPVGSPLHF
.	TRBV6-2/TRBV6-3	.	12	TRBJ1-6	TGTGCCAGCAGTTACCCCCAGACAAGACTCCACTTT	CASSYPQTRLHF
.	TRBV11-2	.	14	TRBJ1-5	TGTGCCAGCAGCTTAGATAGGAGGGCGGCGCCCCAGCATTTT	CASSLDRRAAPQHF
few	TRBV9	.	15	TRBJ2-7	TGTGCCAGCAGCCCGACCGGGACCTATTACAACGAGCAGTACTTC	CASSPTGTYYNEQYF
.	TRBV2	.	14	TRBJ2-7	TGTGCCAGCACCCCGACGGACGGGACCTACGAGCAGTACTTC	CASTPTDGTYEQYF
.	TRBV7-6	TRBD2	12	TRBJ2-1	TGTGCCAGCAGCTCGAGCGGGAGGGCCTGGTTCTTC	CASSSSGRAWFF
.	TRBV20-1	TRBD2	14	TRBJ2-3	TGCAGTGCTAGTCCAGCGGGAGTAACAGATACGCAGTATTTT	CSASPAGVTDTQYF
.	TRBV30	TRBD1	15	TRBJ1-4	TGTGCCTGGAGTGTACAACACAGGGGAGATGAAAAACTGTTTTTT	CAWSVQHRGDEKLFF
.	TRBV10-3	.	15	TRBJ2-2	TGTGCCGGAAAGAAGCAGGGAGGCGACACCGGGGAGCTGTTTTTT	CAGKKQGGDTGELFF
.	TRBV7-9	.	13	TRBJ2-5	TGTGCCAGCGTCCGGGACTCTCAAGAGACCCAGTACTTC	CASVRDSQETQYF
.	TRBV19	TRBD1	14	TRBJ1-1	TGTGCCAGTAGTATGGACAGGGGGGGGACTGAAGCTTTCTTT	CASSMDRGGTEAFF
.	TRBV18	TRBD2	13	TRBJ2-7	TGTGCCAGCTCTAGCGGGAGGACCTACGAGCAGTACTTC	CASSSGRTYEQYF
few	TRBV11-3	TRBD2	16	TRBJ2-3	TGTGCCAGCAGCCCGGCTAGCGGCGCTAGCACAGATACGCAGTATTTT	CASSPASGASTDTQYF
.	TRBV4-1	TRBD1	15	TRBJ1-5	TGCGCCAGCAGCCGCTCGGGACAGGGGGTTCAGCCCCAGCATTTT	CASSRSGQGVQPQHF
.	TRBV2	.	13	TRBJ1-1	TGTGCCAGCAGTGAGGGCAGCTACACTGAAGCTTTCTTT	CASSEGSYTEAFF
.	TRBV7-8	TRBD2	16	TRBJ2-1	TGTGCCAGCAGCTTACACCAGGCTTCGGGAGGGGATGAGCAGTTCTTC	CASSLHQASGGDEQFF
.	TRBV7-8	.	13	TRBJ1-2	TGTGCCAGCAGCTCCCCACGGGTGGACGGCTACACCTTC	CASSSPRVDGYTF
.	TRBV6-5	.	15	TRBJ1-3	TGTGCCAGCAGTTACTCTGACAGCTCTGGAAACACCATATATTTT	CASSYSDSSGNTIYF
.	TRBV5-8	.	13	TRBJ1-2	TGTGCCAGCAGCCCGGGCGGCTTTGAAGGCTACACCTTC	CASSPGGFEGYTF
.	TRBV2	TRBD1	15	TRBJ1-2	TGTGCCAGCATCAGGGGGAGTATAAGGACTTATGGCTACACCTTC	CASIRGSIRTYGYTF
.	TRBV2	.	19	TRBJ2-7	TGTGCCAGCAGTCCTAGGCGGTTTATCTGGGACGGTCTTAAGGGCGAGCAGTACTTC	CASSPRRFIWDGLKGEQYF
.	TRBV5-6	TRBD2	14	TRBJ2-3	TGTGCCAGCAGTCAACTAGCGGGAGCAGATACGCAGTATTTT	CASSQLAGADTQYF
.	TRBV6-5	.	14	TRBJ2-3	TGTGCCAGCAGCACCAGGGGCCTGGTAGATACGCAGTATTTT	CASSTRGLVDTQYF
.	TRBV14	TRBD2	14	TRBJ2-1	TGTGCCAGCAGCCACGGGGGGGCCTACAATGAGCAGTTCTTC	CASSHGGAYNEQFF
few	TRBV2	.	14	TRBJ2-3	TGTGCTACAGCAGAGGGGTCCCACACAGATACGCAGTATTTT	CATAEGSHTDTQYF
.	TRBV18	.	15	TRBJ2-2	TGTGCCAGCTCACCACCGTCCGGGGGCACCGGGGAGCTGTTTTTT	CASSPPSGGTGELFF
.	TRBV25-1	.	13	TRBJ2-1	TGTGCCAGCCTAGACGGCACTTACAATGAGCAGTTCTTC	CASLDGTYNEQFF
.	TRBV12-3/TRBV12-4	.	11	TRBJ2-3	TGTGCCAGCAGGGGCACAGATACGCAGTATTTT	CASRGTDTQYF
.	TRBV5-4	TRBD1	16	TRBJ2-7	TGTGCCAGCAGCTCTATGGACAGGGCCAGCTCCTACGAGCAGTACTTC	CASSSMDRASSYEQYF
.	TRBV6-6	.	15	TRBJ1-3	TGTGCCAGCAGCCTACAGGGCCCTGGGGGAAACACCATATATTTT	CASSLQGPGGNTIYF
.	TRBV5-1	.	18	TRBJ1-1	TGCGCCAGCAGTCGAACACGACAGAGCCAGCTTATCAACACTGAAGCTTTCTTT	CASSRTRQSQLINTEAFF
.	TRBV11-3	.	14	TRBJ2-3	TGTGCCAGCAGCTTAGCCAGGCACACAGATACGCAGTATTTT	CASSLARHTDTQYF
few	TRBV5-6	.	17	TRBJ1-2	TGTGCCAGCAGCTCCCGGGAATTGGGCGACAAGGACTATGGCTACACCTTC	CASSSRELGDKDYGYTF
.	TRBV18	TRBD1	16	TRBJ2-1	TGTGCCAGCTCAGAACAGACAGGGGGCTCCTACAATGAGCAGTTCTTC	CASSEQTGGSYNEQFF